The 3 T cell receptor beta chains reported below all come from one sample, sequenced in a study of blood T cell repertoires in COVID-19. The table came from immunoSEQ multiplex PCR; TCRdb's copy has only in-frame clones and leaves some out. The sample records some 220,000 clones, 80% being singletons. Sequencing was performed on peripheral blood. Every receptor here comes from a human donor in a cohort sampled during active COVID-19.

This clone was found once. The rearrangement uses TRBV30 and TRBJ1-3; D unresolved. Germline CDR1 is GTSNPN and CDR2 is SVGIG (reference sequence). The CDR3 extends over 13 amino acids. Trimming shortened V by 7 bases and J by 0 bases, and 10 bases separated the two germline ends. This chain's CDR3 is CASRSGSGNTIYF. The CDR3 coding sequence is TGTGCCTCCCGTAGTGGCTCTGGAAACACCATATATTTT.

J is TRBJ1-2 and V is TRBV5-6; weak D call: TRBD1 (5 bases). The CDR3 has 15 residues. Germline V gives CDR1 SGHDT, CDR2 YYEEEE. V was clipped by 4 bases and J by 4 bases, with 17 bases between them. In nucleotides, the CDR3 is TGTGCCAGCAGCCCCCGGGGGGAATCCCCCTATGGCTACACCTTC. Translated, it gives CASSPRGESPYGYTF.

The rearrangement joins TRBV19 to TRBJ1-5; unclear D gene. CDR1 and CDR2 (germline): LNHDA, SQIVND (reference sequence). The CDR3 spans 16 residues. V lost 3 bases and J 7 bases, leaving 19 bases between the germline ends. CDR3 residues: CASSMDPPGTGQPQHF. The DNA of the CDR3 is TGTGCCAGTAGTATGGACCCTCCGGGTACGGGGCAGCCCCAGCATTTT.